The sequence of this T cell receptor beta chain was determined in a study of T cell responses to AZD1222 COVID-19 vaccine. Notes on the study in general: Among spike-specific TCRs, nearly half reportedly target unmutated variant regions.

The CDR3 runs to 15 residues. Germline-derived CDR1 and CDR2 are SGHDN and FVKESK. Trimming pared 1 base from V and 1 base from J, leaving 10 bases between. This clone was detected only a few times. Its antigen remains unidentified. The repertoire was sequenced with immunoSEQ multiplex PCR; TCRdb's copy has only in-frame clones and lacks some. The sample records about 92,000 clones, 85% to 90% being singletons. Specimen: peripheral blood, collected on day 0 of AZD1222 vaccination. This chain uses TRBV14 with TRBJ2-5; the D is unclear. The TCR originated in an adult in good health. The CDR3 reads CASSQVGFIQETQYF. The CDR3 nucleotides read TGTGCCAGCAGCCAAGTAGGGTTTATCCAAGAGACCCAGTACTTC.